Shown below are 26 T cell receptor beta chains from a single sample sequenced in a study of radiotherapy plus CTLA-4 blockade in lung cancer. Sequencing used immunoSEQ multiplex PCR; TCRdb keeps in-frame clones, though not all of them. The repertoire consists of 70,000 to 95,000 clones, with approximately 86% occurring once and the leading ten covering 16%. The sequencing here drew on peripheral blood, taken from a patient treated with radiotherapy plus ipilimumab. All receptors come from a human donor with non-small cell lung cancer that progressed on radiotherapy plus ipilimumab.

The chain combines TRBV28 with TRBJ1-5, with D unclear. V dropped 6 bases and J dropped 2 bases, with 14 bases sitting between them. Germline CDR1 is MDHEN and CDR2 is SYDVKM. The length of the CDR3 is 15 residues. The CDR3, as DNA: TGTGCCAGCAGATACGACCTGCTAGGCAATCAGCCCCAGCATTTT. Translated, it gives CASRYDLLGNQPQHF. Full variable domain (rest looked up from reference TRBV28 and TRBJ1-5): DVKVTQSSRYLVKRTGEKVFLECVQDMDHENMFWYRQDPGLGLRLIYFSYDVKMKEKGDIPEGYSVSREKKERFSLILESASTNQTSMYLCASRYDLLGNQPQHFGDGTRLSIL.

J is TRBJ2-1 and V is TRBV5-1; maybe TRBD2 (7 bases). CDR1 and CDR2 from the germline V gene are SGHRS and YFSETQ. The germline V and J ends were trimmed by 4 bases and 2 bases, with 13 bases remaining between them. The CDR3 extends over 15 amino acids. The chain's CDR3 is CASSRGGATYNEQFF. Written as DNA, the CDR3 is TGCGCCAGCAGCCGTGGGGGGGCCACCTACAATGAGCAGTTCTTC.

V usage is TRBV7-6 and J usage is TRBJ2-5; D perhaps matches TRBD1 (6 bases). CDR3 length: 18 residues. V lost 4 bases and J 1 base, leaving 22 bases between the germline ends. Germline V gene lookup returns CDR1 SGHVS and CDR2 FNYEAQ. The CDR3 reads CASSSRAGTNTFQETQYF. The CDR3 coding sequence is TGTGCCAGCAGCTCCAGGGCCGGGACAAACACTTTCCAAGAGACCCAGTACTTC. The full variable domain, its missing parts supplied by reference TRBV7-6 and TRBJ2-5, is GAGVSQSPRYKVTKRGQDVALRCDPISGHVSLYWYRQALGQGPEFLTYFNYEAQQDKSGLPNDRFSAERPEGSISTLTIQRTEQRDSAMYRCASSSRAGTNTFQETQYFGPGTRLLVL.

The J gene is TRBJ2-5, the V gene TRBV19; maybe TRBD1 (6 bases). CDR3 length equals 13 residues. Trimming cost V 5 bases and J 4 bases, with 11 bases left between them. Germline CDR1 reads LNHDA; CDR2 reads SQIVND (reference sequence). CDR3 nucleotide sequence: TGTGCCAGTAGTTCCGGGACAATAGAGACCCAGTACTTC. It is translated as CASSSGTIETQYF.

The CDR3 DNA reads as TGTGCCAGCAGCCCCCATATGAACACTGAAGCTTTCTTT. It codes for CASSPHMNTEAFF. The chain recombines TRBV7-9 with TRBJ1-1; D call uncertain. The CDR3 spans 13 residues. The V and J ends lost 5 bases and 0 bases respectively, with 7 bases between them. The germline V gene encodes CDR1 SEHNR and CDR2 FQNEAQ (reference sequence).

The rearrangement links TRBV11-2 to TRBJ2-7; D gene unclear. Deletions cut 1 base from V and 6 bases from J, with 10 bases between. The germline gives CDR1 SGHAT, CDR2 FQNNGV. The CDR3 has 13 amino acids. The CDR3 is CASSLGVWGEQYF. Written as DNA, the CDR3 is TGTGCCAGCAGCTTAGGAGTTTGGGGCGAGCAGTACTTC.

V is TRBV28 and J is TRBJ1-2, with D possibly being TRBD1 (5 bases). This CDR3 spans 11 amino acids. Trimming took 5 bases from V and 14 from J, leaving 15 bases between them. Germline CDR1 and CDR2: MDHEN and SYDVKM. CDR3 sequence: CASSPGTLVTF. The DNA for the CDR3 is TGTGCCAGCAGTCCGGGGACCCTGGTAACCTTC.

The CDR3 loop is CASSSQRETVYGELFF. CDR3 nucleotide sequence: TGTGCCAGCAGTTCCCAGCGGGAGACCGTTTACGGGGAGCTGTTTTTT. V is TRBV6-6 and J is TRBJ2-2; 8 positions agree with TRBD2. CDR1 MNHNY and CDR2 SVGAGI come from the germline V gene (reference sequence). The junction had 11 bases not matched to a gene; V was cut back by 4 bases and J by 7 bases. The CDR3 consists of 16 residues.

CDR3 nucleotides: TGTGCCAGCAGCCCGGGACAGGGAAGAGGCTACACCTTC. This codes for CASSPGQGRGYTF. The V gene is TRBV7-9, the J gene TRBJ1-2; 9 positions agree with TRBD1. V lost 5 bases to trimming and J lost 8 bases; unmatched junction nucleotides: 6. The CDR3 extends over 13 amino acids. Germline V lookup: CDR1 SEHNR, CDR2 FQNEAQ (reference sequence).

The rearrangement joins TRBV19 to TRBJ1-2; no clear D. This CDR3 comprises 14 residues. CDR1 and CDR2 from the germline V gene are LNHDA and SQIVND (reference sequence). Trimming stripped 7 bases from V and 4 bases from J, with 16 bases between. Here the CDR3 DNA reads TGTGCCAGTACTTTCGAGGGATTCACCTATGGCTACACCTTC. Translating gives CASTFEGFTYGYTF.

The J gene is TRBJ1-1, the V gene TRBV30, with unresolved D. The CDR3 contains 14 residues. Germline loops: CDR1 GTSNPN, CDR2 SVGIG (reference sequence). V dropped 0 bases and J dropped 4 bases, with 12 bases sitting between them. The CDR3 DNA reads as TGTGCCTGGAGTGTATCTCCCCTGAGCACTGAAGCTTTCTTT. Translation gives CAWSVSPLSTEAFF. Full variable domain (rest looked up from reference TRBV30 and TRBJ1-1): SQTIHQWPATLVQPVGSPLSLECTVEGTSNPNLYWYRQAAGRGLQLLFYSVGIGQISSEVPQNLSASRPQDRQFILSSKKLLLSDSGFYLCAWSVSPLSTEAFFGQGTRLTVV.

V is TRBV7-8 and J is TRBJ1-2; no clear D. The V end was cut by 5 bases, the J end by 8 bases, with 18 bases between. The CDR3 covers 14 residues. Germline V gives CDR1 SGHVS, CDR2 FQNEAQ. The CDR3 region is CASSEMTASGGYTF. In DNA form, the CDR3 reads TGTGCCAGCAGCGAAATGACTGCCTCGGGAGGCTACACCTTC.

V gene TRBV19 combines with J gene TRBJ1-6, with 8 bases lining up with TRBD1. The V segment lost 6 bases and the J segment 5 bases; nucleotides outside the gene matches: 9. The germline V gene encodes CDR1 LNHDA and CDR2 SQIVND (reference sequence). The CDR3 is made up of 16 amino acids. This CDR3 is CASSGSGQDNNSPLHF. The CDR3 DNA sequence: TGTGCCAGTAGCGGCTCGGGACAGGATAATAATTCACCCCTCCACTTT.

This clone turned up a few times. A far bigger clonotype differs at one base, so this is likely a read error. Other DNA sequences in the sample encode the same CDR3. V gene TRBV7-7 combines with J gene TRBJ2-7, with TRBD1 identical over 11 bases. The length of the CDR3 is 15 residues. With 3 bases clipped from V and 1 base from J, the junction kept 2 bases outside the gene matches. Germline CDR1 is SSHAT and CDR2 is FNYEAQ (reference sequence). The CDR3 nucleotides read TGTGCCAGCAGCTTCGGACAGGGGGCATCCTACGAGCAGTACTTC. This gives the protein CASSFGQGASYEQYF. The whole variable domain, filled in from reference TRBV7-7 and TRBJ2-7, reads GAGVSQSPRYKVTKRGQDVTLRCDPISSHATLYWYQQALGQGPEFLTYFNYEAQPDKSGLPSDRFSAERPEGSISTLTIQRTEQRDSAMYRCASSFGQGASYEQYFGPGTRLTVT.

The gene calls are TRBV5-4 and TRBJ1-3; 7 nucleotides line up with TRBD1. V was clipped by 3 bases and J by 3 bases; unmatched bases: 6. The CDR3 loop spans 15 amino acids. The germline CDR1 and CDR2 sequences are SGHNT and YYREEE (reference sequence). CDR3 protein: CASSSGGQHGNTIYF. Here the CDR3 DNA reads TGTGCCAGCAGCTCTGGGGGACAGCATGGAAACACCATATATTTT.

This chain connects TRBV27 to TRBJ2-3; 9 positions match TRBD2. The CDR3 length is 15 residues. Germline V gene lookup returns CDR1 MNHEY and CDR2 SMNVEV (reference sequence). The V segment lost 3 bases and the J segment 2 bases; nucleotides outside the gene matches: 3. The CDR3 region is CASSFGTSFTDTQYF. The CDR3 DNA reads TGTGCCAGCAGTTTCGGGACTAGCTTCACAGATACGCAGTATTTT.

V is TRBV6-1 and J is TRBJ1-2, with TRBD1 matching over 7 bases. Germline CDR1 and CDR2: MNHNS and SASEGT. The CDR3 is 14 amino acids. J was trimmed by 5 bases and V by 6 bases; bases with no gene match: 9. CDR3 region: CASSPGTARYGYTF. CDR3 bases: TGTGCCAGCAGCCCCGGGACAGCCAGATATGGCTACACCTTC.

This sequence joins TRBV7-2 and TRBJ2-1, with 7 positions matching TRBD2. The length of the CDR3 is 15 residues. J was trimmed by 6 bases and V by 5 bases; bases with no gene match: 10. Germline assignment: CDR1 SGHTA and CDR2 FQGNSA. The CDR3 region is CASSHDASGINEQFF. CDR3 nucleotide sequence: TGTGCCAGCAGCCACGACGCCAGCGGGATCAATGAGCAGTTCTTC. The full variable domain, rest sourced from reference TRBV7-2 and TRBJ2-1, is GAGVSQSPSNKVTEKGKDVELRCDPISGHTALYWYRQSLGQGLEFLIYFQGNSAPDKSGLPSDRFSAERTGGSVSTLTIQRTQQEDSAVYLCASSHDASGINEQFFGPGTRLTVL.

The chain uses TRBV5-4 and TRBJ2-2; TRBD1 is a possible D gene (6 bases). The CDR3 has 17 amino acids. Germline V gives CDR1 SGHNT, CDR2 YYREEE (reference sequence). V lost 0 bases and J 2 bases, leaving 14 bases between the germline ends. CDR3 bases: TGTGCCAGCAGCTTGGCCCCGGGACAAGTTAACACCGGGGAGCTGTTTTTT. Translated, it gives CASSLAPGQVNTGELFF.

The chain combines TRBV5-6 with TRBJ1-3; D unresolved. The CDR3 length is 18 residues. The germline V gene encodes CDR1 SGHDT and CDR2 YYEEEE. V was clipped by 3 bases and J by 1 base, with 20 bases between them. The CDR3 bases are TGTGCCAGCAGCTCCGACGGTCGACGTCGCGGGTCTGGAAACACCATATATTTT. Its protein product is CASSSDGRRRGSGNTIYF. Full variable domain (missing parts from reference TRBV5-6 and TRBJ1-3): DAGVTQSPTHLIKTRGQQVTLRCSPKSGHDTVSWYQQALGQGPQFIFQYYEEEERQRGNFPDRFSGHQFPNYSSELNVNALLLGDSALYLCASSSDGRRRGSGNTIYFGEGSWLTVV.

The rearrangement links TRBV28 to TRBJ1-2, with D uncertain. Germline assignment: CDR1 MDHEN and CDR2 SYDVKM. The CDR3 covers 16 residues. V lost 1 base and J lost 4, with 16 bases in between. The CDR3 DNA follows: TGTGCCAGCAGTTTATTGTCAGGCGCCTCTAGCTATGGCTACACCTTC. This translates into CASSLLSGASSYGYTF.

This clone was counted once. The genes are TRBV2 and TRBJ1-5; D might be TRBD1 (5 bases). Looked up from germline, CDR1 is SNHLY and CDR2 is FYNNEI. The CDR3 loop spans 13 amino acids. The V end was cut by 3 bases, the J end by 4 bases, with 7 bases between. CDR3: CASSEGENQPQHF. The CDR3 DNA reads TGTGCCAGCAGTGAGGGGGAAAATCAGCCCCAGCATTTT.

The V and J genes are TRBV19 and TRBJ1-1; D might be TRBD1 (5 bases). Per the germline V gene, CDR1 is LNHDA and CDR2 is SQIVND (reference sequence). The CDR3 covers 13 residues. Trimming pared 4 bases from V and 1 base from J, leaving 7 bases between. The CDR3: CASSRDRNTEAFF. The CDR3 nucleotides read TGTGCCAGTAGTAGAGACAGGAACACTGAAGCTTTCTTT.

V gene TRBV4-1 combines with J gene TRBJ2-1, with no clear D. The length of the CDR3 is 15 residues. The V and J ends lost 6 bases and 6 bases respectively, with 18 bases between them. Germline CDR1 and CDR2: MGHRA and YSYEKL. In DNA, the CDR3 is TGCGCCAGCAGTCGTGACCCCCGAAGTCGCAATGAGCAGTTCTTC. It yields the protein CASSRDPRSRNEQFF.

A note on this clone: The same CDR3 also results from other DNA sequences found in this sample. The chain combines TRBV5-4 with TRBJ2-1; possibly TRBD2 for D (6 bases). The CDR3 is made up of 16 amino acids. Germline CDR1 and CDR2: SGHNT and YYREEE (reference sequence). The V and J ends lost 0 bases and 0 bases respectively, with 10 bases between them. The CDR3 spells CASSLEGGVSYNEQFF. The CDR3 DNA follows: TGTGCCAGCAGCTTGGAGGGCGGGGTCTCCTACAATGAGCAGTTCTTC.

The chain recombines TRBV7-2 with TRBJ2-7; the match to TRBD2 covers 10 bases. The CDR3 runs 14 residues. Trimming removed 5 bases from V and 3 bases from J; junction bases left unmatched: 4. CDR1 is SGHTA, CDR2 FQGNSA, per germline. This CDR3 reads CASSQLAGDYEQYF. CDR3 coding DNA: TGTGCCAGCAGCCAGCTAGCGGGGGACTACGAGCAGTACTTC.